One sample yielded the 15 T cell receptor beta chains listed below, sequenced in a study of blood T cell repertoires in COVID-19. Libraries were prepared by immunoSEQ multiplex PCR; TCRdb keeps only in-frame clonotypes and omits some of them. The sample holds some 130,000 clones; around 80% are singletons and the top ten take 9.5% to 14%. The specimen was peripheral blood. All receptors come from a human donor in a cohort sampled during active COVID-19.

The rearrangement links TRBV27 to TRBJ2-1; the match to TRBD2 covers 7 bases. Germline lookup yields CDR1 MNHEY and CDR2 SMNVEV (reference sequence). CDR3 size: 15 residues. Unmatched junction bases numbered 4, after V lost 2 bases and J lost 3 bases. CDR3 region: CASSLVGRVYNEQFF. The CDR3 region has the DNA TGTGCCAGCAGTTTAGTGGGGAGGGTCTACAATGAGCAGTTCTTC.

This chain joins TRBV27 and TRBJ2-1; the match to TRBD2 covers 7 bases. The ends lost 5 bases at V and 9 bases at J; junction bases unmatched: 13. Per germline, CDR1 MNHEY and CDR2 SMNVEV (reference sequence). The CDR3 sequence is 15 residues long. CDR3 in amino acids: CASSGGRAGGREQFF. The CDR3 coding sequence is TGTGCCAGCAGTGGGGGGAGGGCTGGCGGACGTGAGCAGTTCTTC.

The CDR3 region is CASSIGPGGILDEQYF. DNA for the CDR3: TGTGCCAGTAGTATTGGCCCAGGAGGCATTCTGGACGAGCAGTACTTC. V and J are TRBV19 and TRBJ2-7; possibly TRBD2 for D (5 bases). This CDR3 spans 16 amino acids. Germline loops: CDR1 LNHDA, CDR2 SQIVND (reference sequence). V lost 3 bases and J 5 bases, leaving 20 bases between the germline ends. Combining the CDR3 with reference TRBV19 and TRBJ2-7 gives the whole variable domain DGGITQSPKYLFRKEGQNVTLSCEQNLNHDAMYWYRQDPGQGLRLIYYSQIVNDFQKGDIAEGYSVSREKKESFPLTVTSAQKNPTAFYLCASSIGPGGILDEQYFGPGTRLTVT.

The chain employs TRBV4-2 and TRBJ1-4; TRBD1 matches 10 bases. CDR1 LGHNA and CDR2 YNFKEQ come from the germline V gene. The CDR3 consists of 16 residues. J gave up 7 bases and V 3 bases, and 8 bases lay outside the gene matches. The CDR3 sequence: CASSHPTTGGREKLFF. The CDR3 nucleotides are TGTGCCAGCAGCCATCCCACGACAGGGGGCCGTGAAAAACTGTTTTTT.

This chain uses TRBV9 with TRBJ2-1; 12 positions match TRBD2. CDR1 and CDR2 from the germline V gene are SGDLS and YYNGEE. V was pared by 6 bases and J by 8 bases, with 9 bases of the junction left unmatched. The CDR3 runs 15 residues. As DNA, the CDR3 is TGTGCCAGCACCGCCCTAGCGGGGGGGCAAGATGAGCAGTTCTTC. Protein: CASTALAGGQDEQFF.

The chain combines TRBV27 with TRBJ2-7, with 8 nucleotides matching TRBD1. The CDR3 spans 13 residues. V lost 4 bases and J lost 6; bases outside the gene matches: 5. Germline V gene sequence: CDR1 MNHEY, CDR2 SMNVEV (reference sequence). The CDR3 is CASSWTGSREQYF. DNA for the CDR3: TGTGCCAGCAGTTGGACAGGGAGCCGCGAGCAGTACTTC.

The rearrangement joins TRBV4-1 to TRBJ2-2; 16 nucleotides match TRBD2. The germline V gene has CDR1 MGHRA and CDR2 YSYEKL. The ends lost 0 bases at V and 0 bases at J; junction bases unmatched: 4. The CDR3 length is 20 residues. The CDR3 is CASSQERGLAGGTNTGELFF. CDR3 coding DNA: TGCGCCAGCAGCCAAGAGAGGGGACTAGCGGGGGGGACGAACACCGGGGAGCTGTTTTTT.

The chain employs TRBV2 and TRBJ1-2, with no clear D. Germline V lookup: CDR1 SNHLY, CDR2 FYNNEI. Between the trimmed V and J ends, which lost 5 bases and 2 bases, there was a span of 18 bases. The CDR3 totals 16 residues. CDR3 residues: CASSPQRGSLNYGYTF. Written as DNA, the CDR3 is TGTGCCAGCAGTCCCCAGCGTGGCAGCTTAAACTATGGCTACACCTTC.

The V gene is TRBV11-2, the J gene TRBJ2-1; tentatively, D is TRBD2 (6 bases). Per the germline V gene, CDR1 is SGHAT and CDR2 is FQNNGV. Trimming cost V 6 bases and J 5 bases, with 14 bases left between them. The CDR3 covers 14 residues. The CDR3 DNA follows: TGTGCCAGCAGTTCCTACCGCGGGGACAATGAGCAGTTCTTC. Translated: CASSSYRGDNEQFF.

This clone was seen only a few times. This sequence joins TRBV5-1 and TRBJ2-7; perhaps TRBD2 as D (5 bases). Trimming removed 4 bases at V and 0 bases at J, with 14 bases between. The CDR3 contains 15 residues. The germline V gene has CDR1 SGHRS and CDR2 YFSETQ. The chain's CDR3 is CASSRGGLSSYEQYF. The CDR3 DNA reads as TGCGCCAGCAGCCGAGGCGGGCTTAGCTCCTACGAGCAGTACTTC.

The chain uses TRBV24-1 and TRBJ1-2; D is unresolved. Germline V lookup: CDR1 KGHDR, CDR2 SFDVKD. Trimming left V 0 bases short and J 4 bases short, with 8 bases between. This CDR3 region has 14 residues. The DNA for the CDR3 is TGTGCCACCAGTGATTTGGACGCGGGCTATGGCTACACCTTC. Amino acids: CATSDLDAGYGYTF.

The chain employs TRBV28 and TRBJ1-1; D is uncertain. The CDR3 sequence is 13 residues long. V was pared by 8 bases and J by 5 bases, with 15 bases between. Germline-derived CDR1 and CDR2 are MDHEN and SYDVKM. As DNA, the CDR3 is TGTGCCAGCCGTGCCCCAGGCAGGACTGAAGCTTTCTTT. This sequence encodes CASRAPGRTEAFF.

The J gene is TRBJ1-1, the V gene TRBV6-5; TRBD1 matches at 7 bases. The germline CDR1 and CDR2 sequences are MNHEY and SVGAGI. The CDR3 covers 16 residues. V shed 0 bases, J shed 4 bases, and the junction held 8 bases outside the gene matches. The CDR3 DNA is TGTGCCAGCAGTTACTCGACGAGGGGGCTGGGCACTGAAGCTTTCTTT. Translating it yields CASSYSTRGLGTEAFF.

The table lists this clone with many counts. The genes are TRBV29-1 and TRBJ2-7; TRBD2 is a possible D gene (5 bases). V shed 6 bases and J shed 2 bases, with 20 bases lying between them. CDR3 size: 15 residues. In germline, CDR1 is SQVTM, CDR2 ANQGSEA. CDR3 sequence reads: CSVTTDRLRAYEQYF. CDR3 nucleotides: TGCAGCGTGACCACTGACCGGCTGCGGGCCTACGAGCAGTACTTC.

This clone was observed a handful of times. The chain is built from TRBV1 and TRBJ2-7; the DNA was not compared with TRBD1, the D call given in the table. TRBV1 is termed a pseudogene. The CDR3 extends over 14 amino acids. As DNA, the CDR3 is TGCACCAGCAGTCTGGACAGGCTCCGCTACGAGCAGTACTTC. Its protein is CTSSLDRLRYEQYF.